Presented here are 21 T cell receptor beta chains from one specimen sequenced in a study of neurological immune-mediated disorders. TCRdb reprocessed the 5' RACE reads with MiXCR, giving one entry per CDR3 protein. The sample lists some 83,000 distinct CDR3 sequences, 2.6% occurring once. Specimen: PBMCs. The receptors were gathered from a woman in her twenties or thirties with multiple sclerosis.

This clonotype appeared many times. The chain employs TRBV28 and TRBJ2-2, with 7 bases identical to TRBD1. The CDR3 extends over 15 amino acids. The germline gives CDR1 MDHEN, CDR2 SYDVKM. Germline trimming cut 5 bases from V and 0 bases from J; bases unmatched to any gene: 3. The CDR3 protein is CASSPGQANTGELFF. The CDR3 nucleotides are TGTGCCAGCAGTCCTGGACAGGCGAACACCGGGGAGCTGTTTTTT. Looking up the rest from reference TRBV28 and TRBJ2-2 gives the full variable domain: DVKVTQSSRYLVKRTGEKVFLECVQDMDHENMFWYRQDPGLGLRLIYFSYDVKMKEKGDIPEGYSVSREKKERFSLILESASTNQTSMYLCASSPGQANTGELFFGEGSRLTVL.

This clonotype was counted many times. This chain uses TRBV20-1 with TRBJ2-7, with D possibly TRBD2 on 6 matching bases. Trimming left V 6 bases short and J 1 base short, with 16 bases between. Germline loops: CDR1 DFQATT, CDR2 SNEGSKA (reference sequence). This CDR3 comprises 14 residues. The CDR3 spells CSAYGTGESYEQYF. The CDR3 DNA reads as TGCAGTGCCTACGGGACTGGGGAATCCTACGAGCAGTACTTC.

This clonotype was counted at least ten times. The chain couples TRBV6-2 or TRBV6-3 to TRBJ2-7; 8 bases fit TRBD2. With 6 bases clipped from V and 5 bases from J, the junction kept 9 bases outside the gene matches. The CDR3 length is 14 residues. The V gene's germline CDR1 is MNHEY and CDR2 SVGEGT. Here the CDR3 reads CASSLAGLVDEQYF. As DNA, the CDR3 is TGTGCCAGCAGCCTCGCGGGACTAGTCGACGAGCAGTACTTC.

This clonotype was found many times. CDR3 loop: CSGEGDRTYEQYF. The CDR3 DNA reads TGCAGCGGGGAGGGGGACCGCACCTACGAGCAGTACTTC. This chain connects TRBV20-1 to TRBJ2-7; possibly TRBD2 for D (7 bases). The germline CDR1 and CDR2 sequences are DFQATT and SNEGSKA (reference sequence). There are 13 residues in the CDR3.

This clonotype was counted ten times or more. The chain is built from TRBV20-1 and TRBJ2-7; D not resolved. The CDR3 has 16 residues. Germline V gives CDR1 DFQATT, CDR2 SNEGSKA (reference sequence). V lost 1 base and J 2 bases, leaving 18 bases between the germline ends. The CDR3 reads CSARGPGRRLTYEQYF. CDR3 in DNA: TGCAGTGCTAGAGGGCCAGGTAGAAGGCTGACCTACGAGCAGTACTTC.

This clonotype was counted many times. J is TRBJ2-7 and V is TRBV27; D may be TRBD2 (6 bases). The germline V gene encodes CDR1 MNHEY and CDR2 SMNVEV (reference sequence). V gave up 5 bases and J gave up 6 bases, with 14 bases separating them. CDR3 length: 13 amino acids. The CDR3 coding sequence is TGTGCCAGCAGTCGCAGACTAGATGCCGAGCAGTACTTC. This encodes CASSRRLDAEQYF.

This clonotype was counted many times. The CDR3 DNA is TGCAGTGCTATTCTAGCGGGCCCAGATACGCAGTATTTT. Translation: CSAILAGPDTQYF. The rearrangement links TRBV20-1 to TRBJ2-3; 8 nucleotides align to TRBD2. CDR1 is DFQATT and CDR2 is SNEGSKA in the germline V gene (reference sequence). The CDR3 loop spans 13 amino acids. The J segment lost 4 bases and the V segment lost 4 bases, leaving 4 bases of the junction unmatched.

The chain has TRBV27 and TRBJ2-1; TRBD2 agrees at 10 bases. CDR1 and CDR2 from the germline V gene are MNHEY and SMNVEV (reference sequence). The V and J ends lost 4 bases and 1 base, in that order; junction bases with no gene match: 7. The CDR3 runs to 17 residues. As DNA, the CDR3 is TGTGCCAGCAGTTCAAGGCTAGCGGGAGTTTCCTACAATGAGCAGTTCTTC. Encoded protein: CASSSRLAGVSYNEQFF.

This clonotype was picked up many times. The rearrangement uses TRBV7-2 and TRBJ1-5; D gene uncertain. The CDR3 has 15 residues. V was clipped by 4 bases and J by 1 base, with 11 bases between them. The germline gives CDR1 SGHTA, CDR2 FQGNSA. CDR3 sequence reads: CASSYAGGSNQPQHF. The CDR3 nucleotides read TGTGCCAGCAGCTACGCCGGTGGGAGCAATCAGCCCCAGCATTTT.

This clonotype was observed at least ten times. The chain couples TRBV20-1 to TRBJ2-7; 8 positions agree with TRBD1. The CDR3 runs 13 residues. Trimming cost V 0 bases and J 3 bases; bases outside gene matches: 1. Germline V CDR1 and CDR2: DFQATT, SNEGSKA (reference sequence). Here the CDR3 DNA reads TGCAGTGCTAGAGAGGACAGGGACTACGAGCAGTACTTC. Protein product: CSAREDRDYEQYF.

This clonotype turned up a few times. CDR3 in amino acids: CSAREGMWETEAFF. In DNA form, the CDR3 reads TGCAGTGCTAGAGAGGGGATGTGGGAAACTGAAGCTTTCTTT. This rearrangement joins TRBV20-1 to TRBJ1-1; D unclear. V was cut by 0 bases and J by 5 bases, with 13 bases left in between. Germline V lookup: CDR1 DFQATT, CDR2 SNEGSKA (reference sequence). CDR3 length: 14 residues.

This clonotype was recorded at least ten times. V usage is TRBV7-9 and J usage is TRBJ2-7; D remains ambiguous. The CDR3 runs to 14 residues. Trimming removed 7 bases from V and 0 bases from J, with 13 bases in between. CDR1 and CDR2 (germline): SEHNR, FQNEAQ (reference sequence). The CDR3 protein is CASNLPDISYEQYF. In DNA, the CDR3 is TGTGCCAGCAACCTCCCCGACATCTCCTACGAGCAGTACTTC. Based on the CDR3 plus reference TRBV7-9 and TRBJ2-7, the full variable domain is DTGVSQNPRHKITKRGQNVTFRCDPISEHNRLYWYRQTLGQGPEFLTYFQNEAQLEKSRLLSDRFSAERPKGSFSTLEIQRTEQGDSAMYLCASNLPDISYEQYFGPGTRLTVT.

This clonotype showed up many times. This chain links TRBV7-9 with TRBJ1-6; TRBD1 might be the D (5 bases). The CDR3 contains 16 residues. V lost 4 bases to trimming and J lost 5 bases, with 15 bases between them. Germline V lookup: CDR1 SEHNR, CDR2 FQNEAQ (reference sequence). The CDR3, as DNA: TGTGCCAGCAGCTCTGGGACCGACCGAAATAATTCACCCCTCCACTTT. Translated, it gives CASSSGTDRNNSPLHF. Variable domain in full (rest from reference TRBV7-9 and TRBJ1-6): DTGVSQNPRHKITKRGQNVTFRCDPISEHNRLYWYRQTLGQGPEFLTYFQNEAQLEKSRLLSDRFSAERPKGSFSTLEIQRTEQGDSAMYLCASSSGTDRNNSPLHFGNGTRLTVT.

A few counts support this clonotype. J is TRBJ2-6 and V is TRBV29-1; 11 bases agree with TRBD2. In germline, CDR1 is SQVTM, CDR2 ANQGSEA. With 2 bases clipped from V and 1 base from J, the junction kept 4 bases outside the gene matches. The CDR3 extends over 17 amino acids. The CDR3, as DNA: TGCAGCGTTGAATCCGTAGCGGGAGGGTCTGGGGCCAACGTCCTGACTTTC. This translates into CSVESVAGGSGANVLTF.

This clonotype appeared many times. The V and J genes are TRBV20-1 and TRBJ2-7; 15 nucleotides line up with TRBD2. Trimming removed 1 base from V and 0 bases from J; junction bases left unmatched: 7. The germline V gene encodes CDR1 DFQATT and CDR2 SNEGSKA (reference sequence). This CDR3 comprises 18 residues. Here the CDR3 reads CSARAIGLAGGDSYEQYF. Written as DNA, the CDR3 is TGCAGTGCTAGAGCCATTGGACTAGCGGGAGGGGACTCCTACGAGCAGTACTTC.

This clonotype was detected many times. This CDR3 reads CSVLENYGYTF. The CDR3 coding sequence is TGCAGCGTTCTTGAGAACTATGGCTACACCTTC. The gene calls are TRBV29-1 and TRBJ1-2; D unresolved. V gave up 5 bases and J gave up 2 bases, with 6 bases separating them. CDR1 is SQVTM, CDR2 ANQGSEA, per germline. This CDR3 has 11 residues.

This clonotype has ten or more counts. The rearrangement uses TRBV5-1 and TRBJ2-3; TRBD2 matches at 12 bases. This CDR3 region has 15 residues. Germline lookup yields CDR1 SGHRS and CDR2 YFSETQ. V dropped 5 bases and J dropped 6; count of bases not matched to a gene: 7. The DNA of the CDR3 is TGCGCCAGCAGTTCTAGCGGGAGGGCCGGGGATACGCAGTATTTT. Translating it yields CASSSSGRAGDTQYF.

The rearrangement links TRBV7-6 to TRBJ2-7; D gene unclear. Germline CDR1 reads SGHVS; CDR2 reads FNYEAQ. V lost 1 base and J lost 6, with 13 bases in between. CDR3 length equals 14 residues. As DNA, the CDR3 is TGTGCCAGCAGCTTAGTGCAGGACGCTCTCGAGCAGTACTTC. Its translation: CASSLVQDALEQYF.

This clonotype was detected ten times or more. This chain uses TRBV12-3 or TRBV12-4 with TRBJ2-5; D is uncertain. This CDR3 region has 15 residues. V was shortened by 2 bases and J by 3 bases, with 13 bases between the two germline ends. The CDR3 nucleotides read TGTGCCAGCAGTTTAAGCCCTGGCGCAAAAGAGACCCAGTACTTC. This sequence encodes CASSLSPGAKETQYF.

This clonotype has a count of ten or more. The V and J genes are TRBV12-3 or TRBV12-4 and TRBJ1-1; D gene ambiguous. This CDR3 is built from 14 residues. Trimming left V 3 bases short and J 1 base short, with 9 bases between. CDR3 DNA: TGTGCCAGCAGTTTTGCAGCTAAGAACACTGAAGCTTTCTTT. Its protein is CASSFAAKNTEAFF.

This clonotype was counted ten times or more. The chain combines TRBV2 with TRBJ2-7, with 7 bases lining up with TRBD1. Looked up from germline, CDR1 is SNHLY and CDR2 is FYNNEI. CDR3 length equals 14 residues. The trim removed 2 bases at V and 4 bases at J, leaving 5 bases unmatched. CDR3 sequence: CASSEILQGYEQYF. In DNA, the CDR3 is TGTGCCAGCAGTGAAATACTACAGGGGTACGAGCAGTACTTC.